This record covers a single T cell receptor beta chain. Per the original data handling: Amplified reference gene primers provided the basis for estimating nucleated cell counts. Clones were read by immunoSEQ multiplex PCR, and TCRdb kept only the in-frame ones, dropping some. The D gene and trimming were derived from the DNA, and the V and J assignments and clone size from that table. The sample holds about 170,000 clones, approximately 95% seen once. This sample is part of a study of blood T cell repertoires in COVID-19. Whole-study context: T cells, B-cell-depleted T cells, or PBMCs supplied cDNA or gDNA.

This CDR3 comprises 13 residues. Per the germline V gene, CDR1 is MNHEY and CDR2 is SVGAGI. Trimming removed 6 bases at V and 5 bases at J, with 13 bases between. The chain carries TRBV6-5 and TRBJ1-2; no reliable D call. The receptor was derived from a woman aged 50 to 60 with acute or convalescent COVID-19. The sample taken for sequencing was peripheral blood. The CDR3 DNA follows: TGTGCCAGCAGCCTAGGATCTAGGTATGGCTACACCTTC. Translation: CASSLGSRYGYTF.